This is a list of T cell receptor beta chains from one sample in a study of Graves' ophthalmopathy and Graves' hyperthyroidism. MiXCR, run by TCRdb on the multiplex PCR reads, gives a single entry per CDR3 protein. The sample records 360,000 or so distinct CDR3 sequences, around 19% being singletons. What was sequenced was peripheral blood. These receptors came from a woman in her late teens or twenties with Graves' ophthalmopathy. CDR3s include the opening cysteine and the closing phenylalanine or tryptophan. Each record gives: J gene, clone size, V gene, CDR3 protein. Not every row has a clone size; where given, it reads once, few, many or a size class.

TRBJ1-2 | many | TRBV19 | CASSIAPGGSYGYTF
TRBJ1-6 | - | TRBV7-2 | CASSLAVQGGTYNSPLHF
TRBJ2-5 | many | TRBV12-3/TRBV12-4 | CASRTGVQETQYF
TRBJ1-5 | - | TRBV28 | CASSLSLEPQHF
TRBJ2-5 | - | TRBV28 | CASSFFGLRQETQYF
TRBJ1-1 | many | TRBV19 | CASSIHELGIEAFF
TRBJ1-1 | many | TRBV5-1 | CASSLVQGRISTEAFF
TRBJ2-2 | - | TRBV29-1 | CSVVVVGTGELFF
TRBJ2-2 | many | TRBV6-5 | CASSLLAGDVTGELFF
TRBJ2-5 | many | TRBV3-1 | CASSYSRTGGAGETQYF
TRBJ1-2 | many | TRBV19 | CASSPPGTGESYGYTF
TRBJ1-1 | few | TRBV18 | CASSPPGPVRSTEAFF
TRBJ2-7 | - | TRBV12-3/TRBV12-4 | CASSTGTAGGEQYF
TRBJ2-7 | many | TRBV7-9 | CAISIAGGRYEQYF
TRBJ2-5 | many | TRBV4-1 | CASSQDRGETQYF
TRBJ2-7 | - | TRBV11-2 | CASSPRTGGGLTYEQYF
TRBJ1-6 | many | TRBV28 | CASSSLVKGPPLHF
TRBJ1-1 | many | TRBV6-2/TRBV6-3 | CASRRGNTEAFF
TRBJ1-1 | many | TRBV30 | CAWSVPTGGAFF
TRBJ2-7 | many | TRBV24-1 | CATSADRGTIYEQYF
TRBJ1-6 | many | TRBV6-1 | CASKAGAQSPLHF
TRBJ2-7 | - | TRBV28 | CASSLLGLEAYEQYF
TRBJ2-7 | few | TRBV20-1 | CSVRPNPYEQYF
TRBJ1-2 | many | TRBV25-1 | CASSEWGVNGYTF
TRBJ2-7 | - | TRBV6-2/TRBV6-3 | CASSYDHPASPDEEEQYF
TRBJ2-7 | many | TRBV7-2 | CASSNGRIYEQYF
TRBJ1-1 | many | TRBV20-1 | CSARGQVNTEAFF
TRBJ2-7 | many | TRBV5-4 | CASSLGTGLNEQYF
TRBJ2-5 | many | TRBV7-2 | CASSFPPRGAVETQYF
TRBJ2-7 | few | TRBV11-2 | CASSLSGGSGRYEQYF
TRBJ2-5 | many | TRBV12-3/TRBV12-4 | CASTPSRGETQYF
TRBJ2-7 | many | TRBV6-5 | CASTSGPRRDLEQYF
TRBJ1-2 | many | TRBV7-9 | CASRLGGLDGYTF
TRBJ2-5 | few | TRBV12-3/TRBV12-4 | CASTRGGTNQETQYF
TRBJ2-5 | - | TRBV7-2 | CASSFPGGAGETQYF
TRBJ1-1 | few | TRBV4-1 | CASSPDSTNTEAFF
TRBJ1-1 | many | TRBV6-2/TRBV6-3 | CASSYPRFGQHTEAFF
TRBJ2-7 | - | TRBV6-5 | CASSYFGHRGTGEQYF
TRBJ2-5 | - | TRBV7-9 | CASSFPFLGPKETQYF
TRBJ1-2 | many | TRBV29-1 | CSGGPGEGARGYTF
TRBJ2-7 | many | TRBV6-2/TRBV6-3 | CASSYSLTGRREQYF